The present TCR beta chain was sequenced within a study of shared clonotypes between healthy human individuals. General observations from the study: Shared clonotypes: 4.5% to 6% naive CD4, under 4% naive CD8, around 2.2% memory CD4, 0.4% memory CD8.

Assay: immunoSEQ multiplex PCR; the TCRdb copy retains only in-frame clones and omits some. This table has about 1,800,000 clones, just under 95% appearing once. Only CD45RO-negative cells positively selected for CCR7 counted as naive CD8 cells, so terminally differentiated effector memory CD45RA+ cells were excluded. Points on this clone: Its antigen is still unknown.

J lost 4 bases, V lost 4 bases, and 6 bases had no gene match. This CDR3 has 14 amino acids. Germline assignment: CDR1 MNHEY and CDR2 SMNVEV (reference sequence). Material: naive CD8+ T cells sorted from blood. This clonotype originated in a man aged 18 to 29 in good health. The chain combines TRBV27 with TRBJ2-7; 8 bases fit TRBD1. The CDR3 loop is CASSWGQVPYEQYF. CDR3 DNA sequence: TGTGCCAGCAGTTGGGGACAGGTTCCGTACGAGCAGTACTTC.